These 12 T cell receptor beta chains were all obtained from the same sample, sequenced in a study of Ad26.COV2.S vaccination and SARS-CoV-2 variants. Treatment meaning: some 20 received Ad26.COV2.S at low or high dose, single or two shots; about five received placebo; per-sample allocation not given. Collection of samples fell on day 63 after the first vaccine or placebo injection. Repertoires were generated with immunoSEQ multiplex PCR, while TCRdb's copy carries only in-frame clones and drops some. The sample holds about 400,000 clones; roughly 80% are singletons and the top ten take roughly 7.4%. The sequencing used peripheral blood, collected in a trial of Ad26.COV2.S vaccine versus placebo. Receptors originate from a person between 18 and 59 years old who received the Ad26.COV2.S COVID-19 vaccine or a placebo.

As for this clone: The same CDR3 is also encoded by other DNA sequences in this sample. This sequence joins TRBV27 and TRBJ1-5; unclear D gene. The V gene lost 2 bases and the J gene lost 7 bases, with 6 bases spanning the gap. The germline CDR1 and CDR2 sequences are MNHEY and SMNVEV (reference sequence). The CDR3 loop spans 12 amino acids. The CDR3 spells CASSLPGQPQHF. The CDR3 nucleotides are TGTGCCAGCAGTTTACCCGGGCAGCCCCAGCATTTT.

This clone has more than one count but fewer than ten. This chain links TRBV6-1 with TRBJ2-7; a possible D gene is TRBD2 (6 bases). There are 15 residues in the CDR3. Trimming removed 2 bases from V and 0 bases from J, with 11 bases in between. The germline V gene has CDR1 MNHNS and CDR2 SASEGT. DNA of the CDR3: TGTGCCAGCAGTGAATGGATGGGGGGCTCCTACGAGCAGTACTTC. Translation gives CASSEWMGGSYEQYF.

The table lists this clone with a few counts. The chain is built from TRBV4-3 and TRBJ1-2, with 7 bases fitting TRBD1. This CDR3 comprises 14 residues. Trimming removed 0 bases from V and 13 bases from J; junction bases left unmatched: 11. Germline V gene sequence: CDR1 LGHNA, CDR2 YSLEER. CDR3 in amino acids: CASSQDAGTAIGTF. The CDR3 DNA is TGCGCCAGCAGCCAAGATGCCGGGACAGCGATAGGCACCTTC.

This chain uses TRBV19 with TRBJ1-4, with D hard to call. The CDR3 is 15 amino acids. Germline values: CDR1 LNHDA, CDR2 SQIVND (reference sequence). Between the trimmed V and J ends, which lost 0 bases and 8 bases, there was a span of 13 bases. The CDR3 sequence: CASSIDLWWREKLFF. For the CDR3, the DNA is TGTGCCAGTAGTATAGATCTATGGTGGCGGGAAAAACTGTTTTTT.

This clone was observed a single time. V and J are TRBV9 and TRBJ1-2; D not resolved. Germline V gives CDR1 SGDLS, CDR2 YYNGEE. CDR3 length equals 15 residues. V was shortened by 0 bases and J by 3 bases, with 12 bases between the two germline ends. The CDR3 is CASSVVGGSHYGYTF. CDR3 coding DNA: TGTGCCAGCAGCGTAGTCGGAGGGTCCCACTATGGCTACACCTTC. Filled out from reference TRBV9 and TRBJ1-2, the complete variable domain reads DSGVTQTPKHLITATGQRVTLRCSPRSGDLSVYWYQQSLDQGLQFLIQYYNGEERAKGNILERFSAQQFPDLHSELNLSSLELGDSALYFCASSVVGGSHYGYTFGSGTRLTVV.

This clone has just one count. The CDR3 DNA follows: TGTGCCAGCAGCTTAGGGGGACAGGGGGCTGGATCCTACGAGCAGTACTTC. Protein product: CASSLGGQGAGSYEQYF. The rearrangement joins TRBV7-3 to TRBJ2-7; 12 bases fit TRBD1. This CDR3 is 17 amino acids long. After removal of 2 bases from V and 1 base from J, the junction contained 6 bases not matched to a gene. Germline lookup yields CDR1 SGHTA and CDR2 FQGTGA.

The chain carries TRBV18 and TRBJ2-7; 8 bases map to TRBD2. CDR3 length: 14 residues. Germline V lookup: CDR1 KGHSH, CDR2 LQKENI. The V segment lost 6 bases and the J segment 6 bases; nucleotides outside the gene matches: 10. For the CDR3, the DNA is TGTGCCAGCTCTCCCGGACTAGCTCACTCCGAGCAGTACTTC. It specifies CASSPGLAHSEQYF.

In regard to this clone: At the DNA level, this CDR3 is encoded by other sequences in the same sample as well. This chain uses TRBV6-5 with TRBJ1-5; 9 bases are a match to TRBD1. CDR1 is MNHEY and CDR2 is SVGAGI in the germline V gene. The CDR3 loop spans 15 amino acids. V shed 6 bases, J shed 2 bases, and the junction held 5 bases outside the gene matches. CDR3 sequence reads: CASSPDRGRNQPQHF. For the CDR3, the DNA is TGTGCCAGCAGCCCGGACAGGGGTCGCAATCAGCCCCAGCATTTT.

The rearrangement links TRBV6-5 to TRBJ1-2; 9 bases align to TRBD1. Germline trimming cut 1 base from V and 7 bases from J; bases unmatched to any gene: 7. CDR3 length equals 15 residues. Germline CDR1 MNHEY, CDR2 SVGAGI. The DNA for the CDR3 is TGTGCCAGCAGTTACTTTGGGACAGGGAAGGTTGGCTACACCTTC. It encodes CASSYFGTGKVGYTF.

The chain uses TRBV7-3 and TRBJ1-5, with no clear D. The CDR3 runs to 14 residues. Per germline, CDR1 SGHTA and CDR2 FQGTGA. The V gene lost 5 bases and the J gene lost 9 bases, with 17 bases spanning the gap. Written as DNA, the CDR3 is TGTGCCAGCAGCCCCGACGGAGGTCACGGGCCCCAGCATTTT. Encoded protein: CASSPDGGHGPQHF.

The count of this clone is one. The chain links TRBV30 to TRBJ1-2; no firm D call. The CDR3 extends over 12 amino acids. Germline loops: CDR1 GTSNPN, CDR2 SVGIG (reference sequence). V was cut by 1 base and J by 4 bases, with 7 bases left in between. The CDR3 DNA reads TGTGCCTGGAGTGAGCGGTCCTATGGCTACACCTTC. Its translation: CAWSERSYGYTF.

The V gene is TRBV18, the J gene TRBJ2-3; the D gene is possibly TRBD1 (5 bases). In germline, CDR1 is KGHSH, CDR2 LQKENI. Between the trimmed V and J ends, which lost 2 bases and 1 base, there was a span of 10 bases. The CDR3 contains 15 residues. CDR3 residues: CASSPYRLGTDTQYF. CDR3 nucleotides: TGTGCCAGCTCACCATACAGGTTGGGCACAGATACGCAGTATTTT. The variable domain in full, with the rest retrieved from reference TRBV18 and TRBJ2-3, is NAGVMQNPRHLVRRRGQEARLRCSPMKGHSHVYWYRQLPEEGLKFMVYLQKENIIDESGMPKERFSAEFPKEGPSILRIQQVVRGDSAAYFCASSPYRLGTDTQYFGPGTRLTVL.